This TCR beta chain was documented in a study of T cells in Graves' hyperthyroidism and ophthalmopathy. Across the study: Peripheral blood samples were taken at initial diagnosis, prior to any treatment. Whole-study findings and limits: Ophthalmopathy was told apart from stable hyperthyroidism by a 13 V-J model. Most thyroid clonotypes expanded above 0.001 appeared in blood too.

Clinical symptoms, serum thyroxine and TRAb, thyroid ultrasound and orbital computed tomography were used for the diagnoses. This clonotype appeared many times. What it binds is not known. Using RNA transcripts as the source, TCR beta CDR3 regions were amplified. HTBI primers drove first-round RT-PCR of the TCR CDR3. TCRdb redid the calling of the multiplex PCR reads with MiXCR, one entry per CDR3 protein. This sample yields roughly 240,000 distinct CDR3 sequences, of which around 15% are seen a single time; around 26% belongs to the top ten. What was sequenced was blood. This sequence originates from a woman between 18 and 29 years old with Graves' ophthalmopathy.

The CDR3 is CASSLGTRDTGELFF. CDR3 nucleotide sequence: TGTGCCAGCAGTTTAGGGACTAGAGACACCGGGGAGCTGTTTTTT. The chain is built from TRBV28 and TRBJ2-2, with TRBD2 matching over 8 bases. CDR1 is MDHEN and CDR2 is SYDVKM in the germline V gene. The CDR3 length is 15 residues. V shed 2 bases, J shed 3 bases, and the junction held 2 bases outside the gene matches.